These 3 T cell receptor beta chains were all obtained from the same sample, sequenced in a study of siplizumab effects on memory and regulatory T cells. Method: immunoSEQ multiplex PCR; TCRdb's copy keeps in-frame clones and lacks some. The sample records 99,000 or so clones, approximately 93% being singletons. Sequencing used Tregs sorted from blood. These receptors were obtained from a human donor in good health.

CDR3 DNA sequence: TGTGCCAGCAGCCGGACAGGGCTCTACGAGCAGTACTTC. It translates to CASSRTGLYEQYF. V usage is TRBV7-9 and J usage is TRBJ2-7, with 8 bases aligning to TRBD1. CDR1 and CDR2 from the germline V gene are SEHNR and FQNEAQ (reference sequence). The CDR3 sequence is 13 residues long. The V segment lost 5 bases and the J segment 3 bases; nucleotides outside the gene matches: 3.

The chain carries TRBV18 and TRBJ2-1; 8 bases fit TRBD2. The V gene's germline CDR1 is KGHSH and CDR2 LQKENI. The CDR3 totals 14 residues. Trimming at V came to 5 bases and at J to 3 bases, leaving 3 bases not matched to a gene. CDR3 residues: CASSYGTSYNEQFF. For the CDR3, the DNA is TGTGCCAGCTCATACGGGACTAGCTACAATGAGCAGTTCTTC.

The J gene is TRBJ2-7, the V gene TRBV27; 9 positions match TRBD1. Trimming cost V 4 bases and J 3 bases; bases outside gene matches: 10. Germline V CDR1 and CDR2: MNHEY, SMNVEV (reference sequence). The CDR3 is 16 residues long. The CDR3 nucleotides read TGTGCCAGCAGTTACGCGCCCGCGGGACAGGGCTACGAGCAGTACTTC. Residues: CASSYAPAGQGYEQYF.